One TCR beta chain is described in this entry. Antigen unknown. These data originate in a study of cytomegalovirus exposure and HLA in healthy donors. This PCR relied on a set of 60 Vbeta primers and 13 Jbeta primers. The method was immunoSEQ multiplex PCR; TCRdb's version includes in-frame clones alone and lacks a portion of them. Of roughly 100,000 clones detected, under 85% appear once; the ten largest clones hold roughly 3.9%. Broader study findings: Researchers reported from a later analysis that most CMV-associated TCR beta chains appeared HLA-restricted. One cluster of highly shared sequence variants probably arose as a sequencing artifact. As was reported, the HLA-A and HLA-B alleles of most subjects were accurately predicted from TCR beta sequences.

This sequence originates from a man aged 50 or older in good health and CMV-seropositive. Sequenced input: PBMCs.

The CDR3 sequence is CATSRERRIAGGYEQFF. DNA of the CDR3: TGTGCCACCAGCAGAGAAAGGAGGATAGCGGGAGGTTATGAGCAGTTCTTC. The chain employs TRBV15 and TRBJ2-1, with 10 bases aligning to TRBD2. Germline CDR1 is LNHNV and CDR2 is YYDKDF (reference sequence). The CDR3 spans 17 residues. Germline trimming cut 0 bases from V and 8 bases from J; bases unmatched to any gene: 10.